A single T cell receptor beta chain is shown here with its context. The antigen is undetermined. Germline V lookup: CDR1 SGHDT, CDR2 YYEEEE. With 1 base removed from V and 3 bases from J, the gap between germline ends came to 14 bases. This CDR3 has 15 residues. Using immunoSEQ multiplex PCR, the repertoire was profiled, and TCRdb retains in-frame clones only, with some absent. The sample lists 80,000 to 100,000 clones; roughly 90% were seen once. The sample is drawn from a study of graft-versus-host responses after intestinal transplantation. Study background: Once they had received anti-thymocyte globulin induction, all recipients took tacrolimus and steroids for approximately three years.

This sequence was found in a human donor who received an intestinal transplant. The material sequenced was unstimulated CD4+ T cells sorted from spleen or lymph node cells, taken before intestinal transplant. The V call is TRBV5-6, the J call TRBJ2-7; possible D gene TRBD1, 6 bases. In nucleotides, the CDR3 is TGTGCCAGCAGCTTGATGGACAGATTAAACTACGAGCAGTACTTC. Translating it yields CASSLMDRLNYEQYF.